The 9 T cell receptor beta chains given below trace back to one sample, sequenced in a study of T cell responses to AZD1222 COVID-19 vaccine. Generated by immunoSEQ multiplex PCR, the TCRdb table keeps only in-frame clones and is missing some. This table has some 150,000 clones, 90% appearing once. The sample in question was peripheral blood, obtained 28 days after the second AZD1222 dose. These receptors all stem from an adult who received the AZD1222 COVID-19 vaccine.

The chain has TRBV28 and TRBJ1-1; unclear D gene. Germline V CDR1 and CDR2: MDHEN, SYDVKM. The CDR3 runs to 14 residues. V lost 7 bases and J 0 bases, leaving 12 bases between the germline ends. CDR3: CASTKTPLNTEAFF. Here the CDR3 DNA reads TGTGCCAGCACCAAAACCCCACTGAACACTGAAGCTTTCTTT.

This clone came up once. The rearrangement links TRBV27 to TRBJ1-2; D is possibly TRBD1 (6 bases). Deletions cut 3 bases from V and 4 bases from J, with 12 bases between. This CDR3 has 14 residues. Germline values: CDR1 MNHEY, CDR2 SMNVEV (reference sequence). CDR3 region: CASSFATGRYGYTF. The CDR3 DNA sequence: TGTGCCAGCAGTTTCGCCACAGGGCGCTATGGCTACACCTTC.

This chain joins TRBV3-1 (or the pseudogene TRBV3-2) and TRBJ2-7, with 8 bases identical to TRBD1. V shed 1 base and J 4 bases; nucleotides not matched to a gene: 6. Germline lookup yields CDR1 LGHDT and CDR2 YNNKEL (reference sequence). This CDR3 has 15 residues. The CDR3 region is CASSQGWTGKYEQYF. The CDR3 DNA is TGTGCCAGCAGCCAAGGTTGGACAGGGAAATACGAGCAGTACTTC.

The chain employs TRBV15 and TRBJ1-1; no firm D call. Trimming took 0 bases from V and 0 from J, leaving 11 bases between them. The V gene's germline CDR1 is LNHNV and CDR2 YYDKDF (reference sequence). The length of the CDR3 is 16 residues. For the CDR3, the DNA is TGTGCCACCAGCAGAGACCTGGCAGCTTTGAACACTGAAGCTTTCTTT. The encoded protein is CATSRDLAALNTEAFF.

The CDR3 DNA is TGCGCCAGCAGAGCTAGCGGGCCCTACAATGAGCAGTTCTTC. Translating it yields CASRASGPYNEQFF. The J gene is TRBJ2-1, the V gene TRBV10-2; 8 bases are shared with TRBD2. Germline trimming cut 6 bases from V and 2 bases from J; bases unmatched to any gene: 3. Germline V lookup: CDR1 WSHSY, CDR2 SAAADI. The CDR3 length is 14 residues.

The chain joins TRBV7-9 to TRBJ2-3; D possibly uses TRBD1 or TRBD2 (7 bases each). The germline V gene has CDR1 SEHNR and CDR2 FQNEAQ (reference sequence). The CDR3 consists of 15 residues. The V end was cut by 2 bases, the J end by 4 bases, with 13 bases between. The CDR3 DNA reads TGTGCCAGCAGCTTAAGGGGGCGGGAGTCAGATACGCAGTATTTT. This encodes CASSLRGRESDTQYF.

This clone was seen once. This chain links TRBV7-9 with TRBJ1-5, with 9 nucleotides matching TRBD1. The CDR3 contains 19 residues. Germline lookup yields CDR1 SEHNR and CDR2 FQNEAQ (reference sequence). Unmatched junction bases numbered 18, after V lost 6 bases and J lost 3 bases. The CDR3 region has the DNA TGTGCCAGCAGTGACCGGGACAGGGTGATTCTACGTGCCAATCAGCCCCAGCATTTT. Its protein is CASSDRDRVILRANQPQHF.

The V gene is TRBV3-1 (or the pseudogene TRBV3-2), the J gene TRBJ2-3, with 7 bases matching TRBD1. Germline assignment: CDR1 LGHDT and CDR2 YNNKEL (reference sequence). V was clipped by 1 base and J by 2 bases; unmatched bases: 6. This CDR3 comprises 16 residues. CDR3 loop: CASSQVLQGYTDTQYF. In nucleotides, the CDR3 is TGTGCCAGCAGCCAAGTGCTACAGGGGTACACAGATACGCAGTATTTT.

The V and J genes are TRBV2 and TRBJ2-4, with D maybe TRBD1 (6 bases). V was clipped by 6 bases and J by 5 bases, with 11 bases between them. The CDR3 extends over 13 amino acids. CDR1 is SNHLY and CDR2 is FYNNEI in the germline V gene. As DNA, the CDR3 is TGTGCCAGCAGACCGGGACAAGAAAACATTCAGTACTTC. The encoded protein is CASRPGQENIQYF.